The rows below give T cell receptor beta chains drawn from one sample of a study of T-cell memory formation after mild COVID-19. One entry per CDR3 protein results from TCRdb running MiXCR on the 5' RACE reads. Among hundreds of thousands of distinct CDR3 sequences, 20% were seen once, and the ten largest hold 7.5% to 9.5%. Sequencing was done on a sample of PBMCs or a T cell subset sorted from them (not recorded which). Receptors were obtained from an adult woman who had mild COVID-19 (a few samples of this study predate the infection). Cell type and time point are not known. The CDR3 runs from the conserved cysteine through the conserved F or W. Each record gives: J gene, D gene, clone size, V gene, CDR3 length, CDR3 DNA, CDR3 protein. The D gene is left open where the match is weak. A row's size may be missing; if present it is once, few, many or a size class.

J: TRBJ2-7; D: .; size: few; V: TRBV12-3/TRBV12-4; length: 12; DNA: TGTGCCAGCAGTTCTATCGCCTACGAGCAGTACTTC; CDR3: CASSSIAYEQYF
J: TRBJ1-5; D: .; size: .; V: TRBV15; length: 14; DNA: TGTGCCACCAGTCTGTACGTCGTGGATCAGCCCCAGCATTTT; CDR3: CATSLYVVDQPQHF
J: TRBJ2-3; D: .; size: few; V: TRBV12-3/TRBV12-4; length: 12; DNA: TGTGCCAGCAGTACCTGGGGAGATACGCAGTATTTT; CDR3: CASSTWGDTQYF
J: TRBJ1-1; D: TRBD1; size: few; V: TRBV27; length: 16; DNA: TGTGCCAGCAGTTTAGGGTACGGACAGGGCAACTTTGAAGCTTTCTTT; CDR3: CASSLGYGQGNFEAFF
J: TRBJ1-1; D: .; size: few; V: TRBV7-9; length: 12; DNA: TGTGCCAGCAGCTTAGCAGGCGGTGAAGCTTTCTTT; CDR3: CASSLAGGEAFF
J: TRBJ2-1; D: .; size: many; V: TRBV6-5; length: 15; DNA: TGTGCCAGCAGTTACTCGGCTGGGCCTTACAATGAGCAGTTCTTC; CDR3: CASSYSAGPYNEQFF
J: TRBJ2-7; D: .; size: .; V: TRBV4-1; length: 15; DNA: TGCGCCAGCAGCCAAGGGGCAGGGCGTCAGGGCGAGCAGTACTTC; CDR3: CASSQGAGRQGEQYF
J: TRBJ2-7; D: .; size: .; V: TRBV7-2; length: 13; DNA: TGTGCCAGCAGCAATAGGGCCTCCTACGAGCAGTACTTC; CDR3: CASSNRASYEQYF
J: TRBJ2-7; D: TRBD2; size: few; V: TRBV19; length: 15; DNA: TGTGCCAGTAGTATCCGGACTAGCGACCGTGGAGAGCAGTACTTC; CDR3: CASSIRTSDRGEQYF
J: TRBJ2-5; D: .; size: .; V: TRBV18; length: 12; DNA: TGTGCCAGCTCACCCTCCTTGGAGACCCAGTACTTC; CDR3: CASSPSLETQYF
J: TRBJ1-1; D: .; size: few; V: TRBV7-9; length: 15; DNA: TGTGCCAGCACCACGGCGGGGGGAACGAACACTGAAGCTTTCTTT; CDR3: CASTTAGGTNTEAFF
J: TRBJ1-1; D: .; size: .; V: TRBV7-6; length: 15; DNA: TGTGCCAGCAGCTTAGAGCCACAGGGCTCCACTGAAGCTTTCTTT; CDR3: CASSLEPQGSTEAFF
J: TRBJ1-3; D: .; size: .; V: TRBV28; length: 14; DNA: TGTGCCAGCGGGGTAGACGGCTCTGGAAACACCATATATTTT; CDR3: CASGVDGSGNTIYF
J: TRBJ1-5; D: .; size: .; V: TRBV7-3; length: 13; DNA: TGTGCCAGCAGCTCTGAGATTGATCAGCCCCAGCATTTT; CDR3: CASSSEIDQPQHF
J: TRBJ2-7; D: TRBD2; size: few; V: TRBV7-9; length: 15; DNA: TGTGCCAGCAGCTCCGGACTAGCGGGCTCCTACGAGCAGTACTTC; CDR3: CASSSGLAGSYEQYF
J: TRBJ2-7; D: TRBD2; size: few; V: TRBV7-8; length: 15; DNA: TGTGCCAGCAGCTTCCGACTAGCGGGGGGGCTCGAGCAGTACTTC; CDR3: CASSFRLAGGLEQYF
J: TRBJ2-1; D: .; size: few; V: TRBV30; length: 12; DNA: TGTGCCTGGAGGGTGGTTCGGGTTGTGCAGTTCTTC; CDR3: CAWRVVRVVQFF
J: TRBJ1-2; D: TRBD1; size: .; V: TRBV9; length: 14; DNA: TGTGCCAGCAGCGTAGGGACAGGGGGGAATGGCTACACCTTC; CDR3: CASSVGTGGNGYTF
J: TRBJ2-7; D: .; size: .; V: TRBV20-1; length: 12; DNA: TGCAGTGCTCCGCAGATCACCTACGAGCAGTACTTC; CDR3: CSAPQITYEQYF
J: TRBJ1-2; D: .; size: .; V: TRBV24-1; length: 12; DNA: TGTGCCACCAGAGCACCCGGGGGCGGCTACACCTTC; CDR3: CATRAPGGGYTF
J: TRBJ1-1; D: TRBD1; size: .; V: TRBV7-2; length: 14; DNA: TGTGCCAGCAGCCTTGACAGGGTCTGGCCTGAAGCTTTCTTT; CDR3: CASSLDRVWPEAFF
J: TRBJ2-7; D: TRBD2; size: .; V: TRBV6-2/TRBV6-3; length: 14; DNA: TGTGCCAGCAGTACTCGGTGGGAGGGATACGAGCAGTACTTC; CDR3: CASSTRWEGYEQYF
J: TRBJ2-1; D: .; size: .; V: TRBV5-1; length: 13; DNA: TGCGCCAGCAACGACATAGGATACAATGAGCAGTTCTTC; CDR3: CASNDIGYNEQFF
J: TRBJ1-3; D: .; size: .; V: TRBV20-1; length: 18; DNA: TGCAGTGCTAAACCCACCCCAGGAAGGGTGAGCTCTGGAAACACCATATATTTT; CDR3: CSAKPTPGRVSSGNTIYF
J: TRBJ2-1; D: TRBD1; size: .; V: TRBV24-1; length: 13; DNA: TGTGCCACCAAAGGCAGGGGGTATTCTGAGCAGTTCTTC; CDR3: CATKGRGYSEQFF
J: TRBJ2-5; D: TRBD2; size: .; V: TRBV12-3/TRBV12-4; length: 16; DNA: TGTGCCAGCAGTTTAGAGCGGGGGCCTGTCGGGGAGACCCAGTACTTC; CDR3: CASSLERGPVGETQYF
J: TRBJ2-1; D: .; size: few; V: TRBV5-6; length: 14; DNA: TGTGCCAGCAGCTTGGCTACTGCCCTGGGTGAGCAGTTCTTC; CDR3: CASSLATALGEQFF
J: TRBJ2-7; D: TRBD2; size: few; V: TRBV9; length: 16; DNA: TGTGCCAGCAGCCCCGGGACTAGCGGGGGGAGATACGAGCAGTACTTC; CDR3: CASSPGTSGGRYEQYF
J: TRBJ2-2; D: .; size: few; V: TRBV6-5; length: 13; DNA: TGTGCCAGCGGAAGGGGGTATACCGGGGAGCTGTTTTTT; CDR3: CASGRGYTGELFF
J: TRBJ1-1; D: .; size: few; V: TRBV9; length: 14; DNA: TGTGCCAGCAGCCCAGGAACTTGGGGCACTGAAGCTTTCTTT; CDR3: CASSPGTWGTEAFF
J: TRBJ2-1; D: .; size: many; V: TRBV5-6; length: 14; DNA: TGTGCCAGCAGCCCTGTAGGGGCCTACAATGAGCAGTTCTTC; CDR3: CASSPVGAYNEQFF
J: TRBJ2-1; D: .; size: few; V: TRBV29-1; length: 15; DNA: TGCAGCGTTGAATCGGGGACGGAGAACTACAATGAGCAGTTCTTC; CDR3: CSVESGTENYNEQFF
J: TRBJ2-7; D: .; size: few; V: TRBV5-5; length: 13; DNA: TGTGCCAGCAGCCCCGGACGAACGGGCGAGCAGTACTTC; CDR3: CASSPGRTGEQYF
J: TRBJ1-4; D: .; size: .; V: TRBV2; length: 15; DNA: TGTGCCAGCAGTTCCGGGTGGTGGGGCAATGAAAAACTGTTTTTT; CDR3: CASSSGWWGNEKLFF
J: TRBJ1-2; D: TRBD1; size: few; V: TRBV7-2; length: 14; DNA: TGTGCCAGCAGACGCCGGGACAGTCCCTATGGCTACACCTTC; CDR3: CASRRRDSPYGYTF
J: TRBJ1-1; D: .; size: .; V: TRBV29-1; length: 12; DNA: TGCAGCGTTGAAGCCCTGAACACTGAAGCTTTCTTT; CDR3: CSVEALNTEAFF
J: TRBJ2-7; D: .; size: few; V: TRBV4-1; length: 17; DNA: TGCGCCACCGGACCTTCCCAGGCAGGCATCGTTCCCTACGAGCAGTACTTC; CDR3: CATGPSQAGIVPYEQYF
J: TRBJ2-7; D: TRBD2; size: few; V: TRBV3-1; length: 15; DNA: TGTGCCAGCAGCGCCCGGACTAGCGGGATTAGCGAGCAGTACTTC; CDR3: CASSARTSGISEQYF
J: TRBJ1-2; D: .; size: few; V: TRBV2; length: 15; DNA: TGTGCCAGCAGTGAACAGACAGGTGCTAACTATGGCTACACCTTC; CDR3: CASSEQTGANYGYTF
J: TRBJ1-1; D: TRBD1; size: many; V: TRBV12-3/TRBV12-4; length: 15; DNA: TGTGCCAGCAGCCCTATGGACAGGGATAGCACTGAAGCTTTCTTT; CDR3: CASSPMDRDSTEAFF
J: TRBJ1-4; D: TRBD1; size: few; V: TRBV19; length: 15; DNA: TGTGCCAGTAGTATCGGACAGGCGACATATGAAAAACTGTTTTTT; CDR3: CASSIGQATYEKLFF
J: TRBJ2-5; D: .; size: .; V: TRBV6-5; length: 14; DNA: TGTGCCAGCACCTACAGGGTTGGTCAAGAGACCCAGTACTTC; CDR3: CASTYRVGQETQYF
J: TRBJ1-6; D: .; size: .; V: TRBV7-9; length: 16; DNA: TGTGCCAGCAGCTCGTCTGCGTCCGCCTATAATTCACCCCTCCACTTT; CDR3: CASSSSASAYNSPLHF
J: TRBJ2-5; D: .; size: .; V: TRBV29-1; length: 13; DNA: TGCAGCGTTGAACTGAGCAGACAAGAGACCCAGTACTTC; CDR3: CSVELSRQETQYF
J: TRBJ2-7; D: TRBD1; size: .; V: TRBV20-1; length: 15; DNA: TGCAGTGCAAGCCCCCCGGGACAGAGTCTTTACGAGCAGTACTTC; CDR3: CSASPPGQSLYEQYF
J: TRBJ2-1; D: .; size: .; V: TRBV7-8; length: 13; DNA: TGTGCCAGCAGCTCCCCCTTACTCTATGAGCAGTTCTTC; CDR3: CASSSPLLYEQFF
J: TRBJ2-5; D: .; size: many; V: TRBV10-3; length: 13; DNA: TGTGCCATCAGTGAACAGGGTGCGGAGACCCAGTACTTC; CDR3: CAISEQGAETQYF
J: TRBJ2-7; D: TRBD1; size: few; V: TRBV12-3/TRBV12-4; length: 13; DNA: TGTGCCAGCAGACAGGGGGCAGGGGACGAGCAGTACTTC; CDR3: CASRQGAGDEQYF
J: TRBJ2-5; D: TRBD2; size: few; V: TRBV5-6; length: 14; DNA: TGTGCCAGCAGCTTCCTCGGGGGGGAAGAGACCCAGTACTTC; CDR3: CASSFLGGEETQYF
J: TRBJ2-7; D: TRBD1; size: .; V: TRBV9; length: 16; DNA: TGTGCCAGCAGCGTAGGAACCCCACGGGACAGCTACGAGCAGTACTTC; CDR3: CASSVGTPRDSYEQYF
J: TRBJ2-5; D: TRBD2; size: few; V: TRBV5-1; length: 16; DNA: TGCGCCAGCAGCTTGTCACTAGCGGGTTTTCAAGAGACCCAGTACTTC; CDR3: CASSLSLAGFQETQYF
J: TRBJ2-1; D: TRBD2; size: few; V: TRBV5-1; length: 17; DNA: TGCGCCAGCAGCACCGGACTAGCGCAGAGCTCCTACAATGAGCAGTTCTTC; CDR3: CASSTGLAQSSYNEQFF
J: TRBJ2-2; D: .; size: few; V: TRBV12-3/TRBV12-4; length: 14; DNA: TGTGCCAGCAGTCCTGGACTGCGCACCGGGGAGCTGTTTTTT; CDR3: CASSPGLRTGELFF
J: TRBJ1-2; D: .; size: few; V: TRBV6-5; length: 14; DNA: TGTGCCAGCAGTTACACGGGGGGGGGCTATGGCTACACCTTC; CDR3: CASSYTGGGYGYTF
J: TRBJ1-1; D: .; size: .; V: TRBV7-9; length: 16; DNA: TGTGCCAGCAGCTTAAGAGGGATACTAATGAACACTGAAGCTTTCTTT; CDR3: CASSLRGILMNTEAFF
J: TRBJ2-1; D: TRBD1; size: .; V: TRBV5-1; length: 16; DNA: TGCGCCAGCAGCACCACATCGGGACAGCTGTACAATGAGCAGTTCTTC; CDR3: CASSTTSGQLYNEQFF
J: TRBJ2-7; D: TRBD2; size: few; V: TRBV19; length: 16; DNA: TGTGCCAGTAGCCCATCAGGCTTAGTAGCGGGGGATGAGCAGTACTTC; CDR3: CASSPSGLVAGDEQYF